This T cell receptor beta chain was profiled in a study of Ad26.COV2.S vaccination and SARS-CoV-2 variants. Findings and limits, study-wide: It was found that vaccine and placebo recipients had similar non-spike TCR breadth.

Assay used: immunoSEQ multiplex PCR; TCRdb lists only in-frame clones, some missing. The table includes over 100,000 clones, roughly 75% detected once. This clone occurred a few times. Its antigen is still unknown. The sequence was obtained from a human donor who had recovered from COVID-19. The input for sequencing was peripheral blood, taken after recovery from COVID-19.

CDR3 in amino acids: CASSLGGGPNTEAFF. In DNA, the CDR3 is TGCGCCAGCAGCTTGGGTGGAGGGCCGAACACTGAAGCTTTCTTT. The chain is built from TRBV5-1 and TRBJ1-1; D is ambiguous. CDR1 and CDR2 (germline): SGHRS, YFSETQ. The CDR3 consists of 15 residues. V shed 0 bases and J shed 1 base, with 10 bases lying between them.